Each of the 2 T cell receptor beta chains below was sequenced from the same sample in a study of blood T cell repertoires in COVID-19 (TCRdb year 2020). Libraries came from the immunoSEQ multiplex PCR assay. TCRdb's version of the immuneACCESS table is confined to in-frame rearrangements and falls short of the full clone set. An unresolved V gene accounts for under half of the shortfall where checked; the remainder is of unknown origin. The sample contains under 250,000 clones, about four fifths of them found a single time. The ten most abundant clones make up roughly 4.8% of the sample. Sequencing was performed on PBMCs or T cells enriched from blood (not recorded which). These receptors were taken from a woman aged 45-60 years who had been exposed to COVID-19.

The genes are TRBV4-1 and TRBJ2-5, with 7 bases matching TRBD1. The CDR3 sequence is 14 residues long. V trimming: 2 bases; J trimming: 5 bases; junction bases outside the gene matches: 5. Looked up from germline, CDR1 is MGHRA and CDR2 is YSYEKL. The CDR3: CASSQLGGRETQYF. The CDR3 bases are TGCGCCAGCAGCCAACTAGGGGGCAGGGAGACCCAGTACTTC.

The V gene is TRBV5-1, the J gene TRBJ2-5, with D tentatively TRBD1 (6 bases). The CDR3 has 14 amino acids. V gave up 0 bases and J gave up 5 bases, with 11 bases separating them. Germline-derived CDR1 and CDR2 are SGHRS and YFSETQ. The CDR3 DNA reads TGCGCCAGCAGCTTGGTGGCAGGGGTGGAGACCCAGTACTTC. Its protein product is CASSLVAGVETQYF.